These T cell receptor beta chains were read from a single sample in a study of cytomegalovirus exposure and HLA in healthy donors. The table came from immunoSEQ multiplex PCR; TCRdb's copy has only in-frame clones and leaves some out. The sample holds over 200,000 clones; approximately 81% are singletons and the top ten take over 1%. Material for sequencing was PBMCs. All receptors come from a human donor in good health. Each CDR3 is given with its conserved first and last residue. Clone sizes are given selectively: once, few, many, or a class where the clone is expanded.

>TRBV14|TRBJ2-7|NA
CASSPGGIAPYRREQYF
>TRBV6-4|TRBJ2-7|once
CASSYLAGGYEQYF
>TRBV7-3|TRBJ2-5|NA
CASSLLANGETQYF
>TRBV7-8|TRBJ2-1|NA
CASSSDRIASLIYNEQFF
>TRBV11-3|TRBJ2-1|NA
CASSLGYRVGYNEQFF
>TRBV2|TRBJ2-5|NA
CASSVLRGRGETQYF
>TRBV2|TRBJ2-7|NA
CASSGSGAGGPYEQYF
>TRBV5-1|TRBJ2-7|NA
CASSLVAGGPHEQYF
>TRBV7-3|TRBJ2-3|NA
CASSFGLGADTQYF
>TRBV10-3|TRBJ1-5|NA
CATQEQGFDQPQHF
>TRBV5-1|TRBJ2-2|NA
CASSSATGGWTGELFF
>TRBV7-2|TRBJ2-1|NA
CASSLARLSYNEQFF
>TRBV7-9|TRBJ2-1|NA
CASSLVGQPLLPNEQFF
>TRBV30|TRBJ2-7|NA
CAWSPSSYEQYF
>TRBV7-9|TRBJ2-6|NA
CASSLGGSGANVLTF
>TRBV27|TRBJ2-7|NA
CASSLSGTSGVYEQYF
>TRBV4-1|TRBJ2-4|few
CASSSGRAIETKNIQYF
>TRBV9|TRBJ2-1|NA
CASSVDSGNEQFF
>TRBV2|TRBJ1-2|NA
CASSEDRGLYGYTF
>TRBV7-2|TRBJ2-7|NA
CASSLNRGQNDYEQYF
>TRBV19|TRBJ1-4|NA
CASSITQGEKLFF
>TRBV5-6|TRBJ1-4|NA
CASSLAYGPQNEKLFF
>TRBV11-2|TRBJ1-5|few
CASGSGRNQPQHF
>TRBV9|TRBJ2-7|NA
CASSPTGRYEQYF
>TRBV5-1|TRBJ2-7|NA
CASSPPGLAAAYEQYF
>TRBV19|TRBJ2-3|NA
CASSRPSGTDTQYF
>TRBV6-6|TRBJ1-1|NA
CASSGQGAQGSEAFF
>TRBV29-1|TRBJ2-1|NA
CSLPAGSSYNEQFF
>TRBV6-5|TRBJ2-7|once
CASSRSGDEQYF
>TRBV6-5|TRBJ1-1|NA
CASSYNAGTAEAFF
>TRBV5-4|TRBJ2-1|few
CASSLDPSSSYNEQFF
>TRBV5-1|TRBJ1-2|NA
CASSLQATGYTF
>TRBV5-8|TRBJ2-5|NA
CASSPGATSGIQETQYF